The 19 T cell receptor beta chains given below trace back to one sample, sequenced in a study of T-cell memory formation after mild COVID-19 (dated by TCRdb to the early 2020s). To prepare the library, 5' RACE was applied. The listed sequencing device is Illumina NovaSeq 6000. TCRdb trimmed public reads at Q25 via fastp, called clones via MiXCR and kept in-frame beta chains. Merged by CDR3 protein, the rows form single entries marked with the most common genes and DNA. This sample lists hundreds of thousands of distinct CDR3 sequences; 15% were detected once. The biggest ten clones account for 2% to 2.5% of the sample. The specimen sequenced was PBMCs or a T cell subset sorted from them (not recorded which). These receptors were taken from an adult woman who had mild COVID-19 (a few samples of this study predate the infection). The sample titles of this study are shuffled in the database, so cell type and time point are left out; the donor was told from shared clones.

The genes are TRBV24-1 and TRBJ2-2; 9 nucleotides line up with TRBD1. This CDR3 region has 15 residues. Germline-derived CDR1 and CDR2 are KGHDR and SFDVKD. Germline trimming cut 6 bases from V and 3 bases from J; bases unmatched to any gene: 4. DNA of the CDR3: TGTGCCACCAGTCGCCGGGACAGGGACACCGGGGAGCTGTTTTTT. It yields the protein CATSRRDRDTGELFF.

This clonotype was seen a few times. The chain recombines TRBV5-1 with TRBJ2-2; D is undetermined. The CDR3 has 13 amino acids. Trimming removed 0 bases at V and 5 bases at J, with 5 bases between. Germline values: CDR1 SGHRS, CDR2 YFSETQ. This CDR3 is CASSLVWTGELFF. As DNA, the CDR3 is TGCGCCAGCAGCTTGGTCTGGACCGGGGAGCTGTTTTTT.

The table lists this clonotype with a few counts. J is TRBJ2-5 and V is TRBV7-6, with 8 bases identical to TRBD2. From germline, CDR1 is SGHVS and CDR2 FNYEAQ. The length of the CDR3 is 16 residues. V gave up 5 bases and J gave up 4 bases; unmatched junction bases: 12. CDR3 protein: CASSPPALTSVETQYF. CDR3 coding DNA: TGTGCCAGCAGCCCACCGGCACTGACTAGCGTAGAGACCCAGTACTTC.

J is TRBJ2-2 and V is TRBV12-3 or TRBV12-4; 8 bases are shared with TRBD1. The CDR3 runs to 13 residues. The J segment lost 6 bases and the V segment lost 8 bases, leaving 5 bases of the junction unmatched. The CDR3 region is CASAGGLAGELFF. The CDR3 bases are TGTGCCAGCGCAGGGGGCTTGGCCGGGGAGCTGTTTTTT.

Many counts were recorded for this clonotype. The CDR3 is CASNNKGVDTQYF. The CDR3 region has the DNA TGTGCCAGCAACAATAAGGGGGTTGATACGCAGTATTTT. The chain employs TRBV11-2 and TRBJ2-3, with D possibly TRBD1 on 6 matching bases. The length of the CDR3 is 13 residues. V dropped 7 bases and J dropped 6 bases, with 14 bases sitting between them. From germline, CDR1 is SGHAT and CDR2 FQNNGV. Drawing the rest from reference TRBV11-2 and TRBJ2-3, the complete variable domain is EAGVAQSPRYKIIEKRQSVAFWCNPISGHATLYWYQQILGQGPKLLIQFQNNGVVDDSQLPKDRFSAERLKGVDSTLKIQPAKLEDSAVYLCASNNKGVDTQYFGPGTRLTVL.

This chain uses TRBV2 with TRBJ2-5, with D hard to call. With 5 bases removed from V and 7 bases from J, the gap between germline ends came to 14 bases. Germline-derived CDR1 and CDR2 are SNHLY and FYNNEI. The CDR3 loop spans 13 amino acids. The CDR3 DNA follows: TGTGCCAGCAGTCCCACCTCGTCCTCGACCCAGTACTTC. This gives the protein CASSPTSSSTQYF.

The sample holds a few counts of this clonotype. The chain has TRBV29-1 and TRBJ1-2, with 8 nucleotides matching TRBD1. The germline V gene encodes CDR1 SQVTM and CDR2 ANQGSEA. Trimming removed 2 bases from V and 7 bases from J; junction bases left unmatched: 9. This CDR3 contains 14 residues. CDR3 amino acids: CSVEFGSGGSGYTF. The CDR3 bases are TGCAGCGTTGAATTCGGGTCAGGGGGCAGTGGCTACACCTTC.

Only a few counts were recorded for this clonotype. The chain links TRBV4-1 to TRBJ2-4; 13 bases match TRBD2. Germline V lookup: CDR1 MGHRA, CDR2 YSYEKL. This CDR3 is built from 17 residues. J was trimmed by 6 bases and V by 0 bases; bases with no gene match: 5. The CDR3 sequence: CASSQDVTSGGRNIQYF. CDR3 sequence (DNA): TGCGCCAGCAGCCAAGATGTGACTAGCGGGGGGAGAAACATTCAGTACTTC.

V usage is TRBV4-1 and J usage is TRBJ2-1; 12 bases map to TRBD2. Germline CDR1 and CDR2: MGHRA and YSYEKL. The CDR3 runs to 18 residues. V was pared by 0 bases and J by 7 bases, with 10 bases of the junction left unmatched. CDR3 in DNA: TGCGCCAGCAGCCAAGATGTTCTAGCGGGGGGGCCTTATAATGAGCAGTTCTTC. It yields the protein CASSQDVLAGGPYNEQFF.

In this sample, this clonotype turned up many times. V gene TRBV6-4 combines with J gene TRBJ2-7; possible D gene TRBD2, 6 bases. CDR1 is MRHNA and CDR2 is SNTAGT in the germline V gene. The germline V and J ends were trimmed by 7 bases and 3 bases, with 13 bases remaining between them. This CDR3 comprises 13 residues. The chain's CDR3 is CASTDEEGYEQYF. In DNA, the CDR3 is TGTGCCAGCACCGACGAGGAGGGCTACGAGCAGTACTTC.

This chain joins TRBV5-1 and TRBJ2-1, with a possible D match to TRBD2 (6 bases). The germline gives CDR1 SGHRS, CDR2 YFSETQ. Trimming removed 0 bases from V and 1 base from J, with 11 bases in between. This CDR3 is 16 amino acids long. The chain's CDR3 is CASSLDGGRSYNEQFF. In DNA, the CDR3 is TGCGCCAGCAGCTTGGACGGGGGTCGGTCCTACAATGAGCAGTTCTTC.

This clonotype was seen repeatedly, ten times or more. The gene calls are TRBV27 and TRBJ1-5; TRBD1 might be the D (5 bases). Trimming pared 6 bases from V and 2 bases from J, leaving 11 bases between. The CDR3 spans 14 residues. The germline gives CDR1 MNHEY, CDR2 SMNVEV (reference sequence). CDR3 bases: TGTGCCAGCAGCCTCCGGGGGGGCAATCAGCCCCAGCATTTT. Its protein product is CASSLRGGNQPQHF.

In the case of this clonotype: Relative to the germline gene, one junction end is altered; a read error may explain this. The chain has TRBV5-5 and TRBJ1-1, with no clear D. Germline lookup yields CDR1 SGHKS and CDR2 YYEKEE (reference sequence). The CDR3 extends over 13 amino acids. CDR3 protein: CASSLEPEGPGIF. The CDR3 nucleotides read TGTGCCAGCAGCTTGGAACCGGAGGGCCCGGGGATCTTT. The complete variable domain, with remaining parts taken from reference TRBV5-5 and TRBJ1-1, reads DAGVTQSPTHLIKTRGQQVTLRCSPISGHKSVSWYQQVLGQGPQFIFQYYEKEERGRGNFPDRFSARQFPNYSSELNVNALLLGDSALYLCASSLEPEGPGIFGQGTRLTVV.

The chain links TRBV4-3 to TRBJ2-5; D unresolved. Trimming stripped 1 base from V and 5 bases from J, with 8 bases between. Germline CDR1 LGHNA, CDR2 YSLEER. The length of the CDR3 is 13 residues. The CDR3 nucleotides are TGCGCCAGCAGCCAAGCGACCTCTGAGACCCAGTACTTC. As protein: CASSQATSETQYF.

The V and J genes are TRBV18 and TRBJ2-3; TRBD2 might be the D (5 bases). Trimming removed 3 bases from V and 1 base from J, with 8 bases in between. CDR1 is KGHSH and CDR2 is LQKENI in the germline V gene. The CDR3 has 14 amino acids. The CDR3 region has the DNA TGTGCCAGCTCACCGCTCGGGGGCACAGATACGCAGTATTTT. Amino acid sequence: CASSPLGGTDTQYF.

This clonotype was seen more than once but under ten times. The chain combines TRBV12-3 or TRBV12-4 with TRBJ1-1; D may be TRBD1 (6 bases). Deletions cut 10 bases from V and 0 bases from J, with 12 bases between. The CDR3 is made up of 13 amino acids. In nucleotides, the CDR3 is TGTGCCACCGGACAGTCCATGAACACTGAAGCTTTCTTT. This encodes CATGQSMNTEAFF.

V is TRBV4-3 and J is TRBJ2-1; TRBD2 matches at 9 bases. The V gene end was trimmed by 0 bases and the J gene end by 7 bases; junction bases not matched to a gene: 4. Germline loops: CDR1 LGHNA, CDR2 YSLEER. The CDR3 extends over 15 amino acids. The CDR3 DNA reads as TGCGCCAGCAGCCAAGAGGGTAGCGGGAGTAATGAGCAGTTCTTC. Amino acid sequence: CASSQEGSGSNEQFF.

CDR3 nucleotide sequence: TGTGCCAGCAGCGCATATCTCCAAAGACATTTTAATCAGCCCCAGCATTTT. Its translation: CASSAYLQRHFNQPQHF. The rearrangement joins TRBV9 to TRBJ1-5; D not resolved. The germline V gene encodes CDR1 SGDLS and CDR2 YYNGEE. This CDR3 is 17 amino acids long. Trimming left V 3 bases short and J 4 bases short, with 20 bases between.

The chain carries TRBV7-3 and TRBJ2-3; TRBD2 might be the D (5 bases). This CDR3 is 19 amino acids long. Per germline, CDR1 SGHTA and CDR2 FQGTGA. The ends were cut back, 4 bases at V and 0 bases at J, with 23 bases in the middle. The CDR3 loop is CASSSKGAATNPSTDTQYF. CDR3 bases: TGTGCCAGCAGCTCGAAGGGAGCGGCAACCAATCCAAGCACAGATACGCAGTATTTT.